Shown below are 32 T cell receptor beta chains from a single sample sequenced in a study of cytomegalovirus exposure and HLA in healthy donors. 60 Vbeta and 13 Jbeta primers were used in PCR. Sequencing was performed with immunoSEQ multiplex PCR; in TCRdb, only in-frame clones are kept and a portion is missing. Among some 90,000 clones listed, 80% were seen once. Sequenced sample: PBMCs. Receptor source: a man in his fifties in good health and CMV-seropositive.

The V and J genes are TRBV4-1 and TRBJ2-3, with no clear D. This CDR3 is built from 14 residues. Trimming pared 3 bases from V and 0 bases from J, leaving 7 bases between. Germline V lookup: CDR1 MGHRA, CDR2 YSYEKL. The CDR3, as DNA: TGCGCCAGCAGCCAGTATACTAGCACAGATACGCAGTATTTT. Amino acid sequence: CASSQYTSTDTQYF.

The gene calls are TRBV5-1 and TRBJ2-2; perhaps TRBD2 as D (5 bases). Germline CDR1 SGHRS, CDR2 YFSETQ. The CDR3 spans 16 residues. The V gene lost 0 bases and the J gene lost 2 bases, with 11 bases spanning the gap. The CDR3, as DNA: TGCGCCAGCAGCTTGGTTGGGAGAAGCAACACCGGGGAGCTGTTTTTT. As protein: CASSLVGRSNTGELFF.

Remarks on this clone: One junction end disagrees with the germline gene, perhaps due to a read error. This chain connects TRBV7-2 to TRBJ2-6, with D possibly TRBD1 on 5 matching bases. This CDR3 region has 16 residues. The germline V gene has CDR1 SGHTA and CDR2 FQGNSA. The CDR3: CASRPILGSGANGLTF. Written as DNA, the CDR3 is TGTGCCAGCAGACCCATCCTGGGGTCTGGGGCCAACGGCCTGACTTTC.

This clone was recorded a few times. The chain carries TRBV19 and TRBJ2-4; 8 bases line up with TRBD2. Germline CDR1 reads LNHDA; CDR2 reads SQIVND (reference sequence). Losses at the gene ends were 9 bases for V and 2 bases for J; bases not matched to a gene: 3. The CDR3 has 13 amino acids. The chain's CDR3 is CASLAGSKNIQYF. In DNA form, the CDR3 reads TGTGCCAGCTTAGCGGGATCCAAAAACATTCAGTACTTC.

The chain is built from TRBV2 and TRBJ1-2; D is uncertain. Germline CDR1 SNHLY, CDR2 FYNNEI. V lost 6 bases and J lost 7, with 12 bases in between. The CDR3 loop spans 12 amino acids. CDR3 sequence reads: CASRAEAAGYTF. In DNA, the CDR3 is TGTGCCAGCAGGGCGGAAGCGGCTGGCTACACCTTC.

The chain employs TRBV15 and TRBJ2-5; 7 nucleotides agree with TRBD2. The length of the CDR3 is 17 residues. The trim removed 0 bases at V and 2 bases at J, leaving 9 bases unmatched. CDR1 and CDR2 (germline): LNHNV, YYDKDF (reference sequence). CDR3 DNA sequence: TGTGCCACCAGCAGAGATTTCGCTAGCGGAAAGCAAGAGACCCAGTACTTC. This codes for CATSRDFASGKQETQYF.

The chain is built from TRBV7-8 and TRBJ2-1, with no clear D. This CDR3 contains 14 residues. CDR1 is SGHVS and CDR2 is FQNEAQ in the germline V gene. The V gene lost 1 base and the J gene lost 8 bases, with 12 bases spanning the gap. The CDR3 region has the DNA TGTGCCAGCAGCTTAGATCGCGCTAGAGATGAGCAGTTCTTC. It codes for CASSLDRARDEQFF.

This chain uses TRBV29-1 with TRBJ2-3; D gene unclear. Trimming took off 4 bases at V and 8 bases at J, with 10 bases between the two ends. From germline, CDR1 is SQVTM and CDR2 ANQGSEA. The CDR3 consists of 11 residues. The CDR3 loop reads CSVGTEVTQYF. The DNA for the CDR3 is TGCAGCGTTGGAACTGAGGTTACGCAGTATTTT.

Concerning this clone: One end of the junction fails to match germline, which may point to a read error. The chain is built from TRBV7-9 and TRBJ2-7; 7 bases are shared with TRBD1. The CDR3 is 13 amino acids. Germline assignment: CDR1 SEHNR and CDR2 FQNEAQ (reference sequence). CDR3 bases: TGTTCCAGCAGCTGGGACAGCAGCTACGAGCAGTACTTC. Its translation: CSSSWDSSYEQYF. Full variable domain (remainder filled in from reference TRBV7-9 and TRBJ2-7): DTGVSQNPRHKITKRGQNVTFRCDPISEHNRLYWYRQTLGQGPEFLTYFQNEAQLEKSRLLSDRFSAERPKGSFSTLEIQRTEQGDSAMYLCSSSWDSSYEQYFGPGTRLTVT.

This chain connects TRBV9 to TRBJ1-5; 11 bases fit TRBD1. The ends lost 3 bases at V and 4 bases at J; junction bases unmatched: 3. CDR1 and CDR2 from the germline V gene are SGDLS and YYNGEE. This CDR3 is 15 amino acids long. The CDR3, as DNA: TGTGCCAGCAGCGCTGGGACAGGGGGTAATCAGCCCCAGCATTTT. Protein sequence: CASSAGTGGNQPQHF.

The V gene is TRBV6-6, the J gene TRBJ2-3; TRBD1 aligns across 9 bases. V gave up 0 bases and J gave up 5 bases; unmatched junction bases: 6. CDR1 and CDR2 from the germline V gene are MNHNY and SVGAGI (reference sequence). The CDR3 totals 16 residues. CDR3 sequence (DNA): TGTGCCAGCAGTTACTCGAAGGGACAGGGTATAGATACGCAGTATTTT. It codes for CASSYSKGQGIDTQYF.

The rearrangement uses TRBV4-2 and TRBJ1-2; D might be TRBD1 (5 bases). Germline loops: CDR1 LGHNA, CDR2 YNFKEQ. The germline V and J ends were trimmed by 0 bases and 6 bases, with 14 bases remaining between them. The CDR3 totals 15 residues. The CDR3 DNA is TGTGCCAGCAGCCAAGATGTGGGGGGAAGGGATGGCTACACCTTC. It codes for CASSQDVGGRDGYTF.

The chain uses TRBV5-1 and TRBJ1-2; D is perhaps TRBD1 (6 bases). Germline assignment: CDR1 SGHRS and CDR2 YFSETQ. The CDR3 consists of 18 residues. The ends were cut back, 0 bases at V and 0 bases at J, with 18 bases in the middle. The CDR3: CASSLAGTLQGANYGYTF. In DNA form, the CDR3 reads TGCGCCAGCAGCTTGGCCGGTACCTTACAGGGAGCTAACTATGGCTACACCTTC.

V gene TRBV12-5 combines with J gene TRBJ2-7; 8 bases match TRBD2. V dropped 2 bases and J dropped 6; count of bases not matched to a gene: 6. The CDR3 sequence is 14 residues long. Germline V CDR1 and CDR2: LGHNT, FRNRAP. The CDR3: CASGLRAAGGEQYF. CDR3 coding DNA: TGTGCTAGTGGTTTGAGGGCCGCGGGGGGCGAGCAGTACTTC. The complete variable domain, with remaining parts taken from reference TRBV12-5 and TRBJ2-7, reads DARVTQTPRHKVTEMGQEVTMRCQPILGHNTVFWYRQTMMQGLELLAYFRNRAPLDDSGMPKDRFSAEMPDATLATLKIQPSEPRDSAVYFCASGLRAAGGEQYFGPGTRLTVT.

The CDR3 reads CASSGLGTGGIHEQYF. DNA of the CDR3: TGTGCCAGCAGCGGGCTCGGGACAGGGGGTATCCACGAGCAGTACTTC. The V call is TRBV7-9, the J call TRBJ2-7, with 11 nucleotides matching TRBD1. Germline loops: CDR1 SEHNR, CDR2 FQNEAQ (reference sequence). Trimming took 5 bases from V and 5 from J; bases not matched to a gene: 11. This CDR3 has 16 residues.

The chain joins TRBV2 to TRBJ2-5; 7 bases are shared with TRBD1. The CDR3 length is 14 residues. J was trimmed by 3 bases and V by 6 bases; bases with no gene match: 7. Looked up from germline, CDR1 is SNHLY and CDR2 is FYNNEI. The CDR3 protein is CASSPGTVEETQYF. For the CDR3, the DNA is TGTGCCAGCAGCCCCGGGACAGTCGAAGAGACCCAGTACTTC.

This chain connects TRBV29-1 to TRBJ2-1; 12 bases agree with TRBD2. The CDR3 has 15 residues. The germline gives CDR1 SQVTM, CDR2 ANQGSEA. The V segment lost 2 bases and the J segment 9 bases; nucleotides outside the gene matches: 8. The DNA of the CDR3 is TGCAGCGTTGAATCCGCTAGCGGGAGGGCCGGTGAGCAGTTCTTC. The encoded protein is CSVESASGRAGEQFF.

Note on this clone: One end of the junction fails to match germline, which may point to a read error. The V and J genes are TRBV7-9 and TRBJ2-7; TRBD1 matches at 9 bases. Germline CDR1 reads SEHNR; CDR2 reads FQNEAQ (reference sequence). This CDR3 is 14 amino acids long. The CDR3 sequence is CSSSSDRGNYEQYF. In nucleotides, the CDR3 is TGTTCCAGCAGCTCAGACAGGGGGAACTACGAGCAGTACTTC.

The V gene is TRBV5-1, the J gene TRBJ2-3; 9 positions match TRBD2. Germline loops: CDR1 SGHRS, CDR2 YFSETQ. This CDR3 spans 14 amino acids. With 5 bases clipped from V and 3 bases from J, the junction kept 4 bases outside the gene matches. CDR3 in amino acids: CASRIAGETDTQYF. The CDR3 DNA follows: TGCGCCAGCAGGATAGCGGGAGAGACAGATACGCAGTATTTT. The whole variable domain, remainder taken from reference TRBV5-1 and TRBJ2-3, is KAGVTQTPRYLIKTRGQQVTLSCSPISGHRSVSWYQQTPGQGLQFLFEYFSETQRNKGNFPGRFSGRQFSNSRSEMNVSTLELGDSALYLCASRIAGETDTQYFGPGTRLTVL.

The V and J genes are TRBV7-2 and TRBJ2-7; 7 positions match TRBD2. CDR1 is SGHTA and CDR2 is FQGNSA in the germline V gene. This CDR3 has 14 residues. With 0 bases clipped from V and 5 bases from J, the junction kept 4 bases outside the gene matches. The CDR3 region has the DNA TGTGCCAGCAGCTTAGCGGGAGGGCCACACGAGCAGTACTTC. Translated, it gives CASSLAGGPHEQYF.

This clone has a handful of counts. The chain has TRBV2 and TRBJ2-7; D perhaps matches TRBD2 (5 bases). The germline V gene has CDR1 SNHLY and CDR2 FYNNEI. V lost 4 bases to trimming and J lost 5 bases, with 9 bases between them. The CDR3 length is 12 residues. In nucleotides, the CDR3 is TGTGCCAGCAGTGTCGACGGGGACGAGCAGTACTTC. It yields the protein CASSVDGDEQYF.

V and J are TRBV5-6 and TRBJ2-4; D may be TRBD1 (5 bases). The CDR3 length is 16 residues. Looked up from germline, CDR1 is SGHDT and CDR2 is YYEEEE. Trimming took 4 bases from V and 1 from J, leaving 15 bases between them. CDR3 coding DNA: TGTGCCAGCAGCCGACAGCTCCAAGGGGCCAAAAACATTCAGTACTTC. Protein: CASSRQLQGAKNIQYF.

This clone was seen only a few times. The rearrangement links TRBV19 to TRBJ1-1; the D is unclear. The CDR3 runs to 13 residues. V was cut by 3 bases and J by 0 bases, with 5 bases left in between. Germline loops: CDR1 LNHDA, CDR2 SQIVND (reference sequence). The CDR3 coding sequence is TGTGCCAGTAGTATCGGGGTGAACACTGAAGCTTTCTTT. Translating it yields CASSIGVNTEAFF. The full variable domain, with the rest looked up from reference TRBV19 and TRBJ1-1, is DGGITQSPKYLFRKEGQNVTLSCEQNLNHDAMYWYRQDPGQGLRLIYYSQIVNDFQKGDIAEGYSVSREKKESFPLTVTSAQKNPTAFYLCASSIGVNTEAFFGQGTRLTVV.

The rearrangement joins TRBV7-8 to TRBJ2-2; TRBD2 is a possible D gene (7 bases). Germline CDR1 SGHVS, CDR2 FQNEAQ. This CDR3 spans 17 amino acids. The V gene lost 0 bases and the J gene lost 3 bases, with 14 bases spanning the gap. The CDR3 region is CASSLASGGLDTGELFF. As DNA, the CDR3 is TGTGCCAGCAGCTTAGCATCCGGGGGGCTGGACACCGGGGAGCTGTTTTTT. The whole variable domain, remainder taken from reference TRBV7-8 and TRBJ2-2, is GAGVSQSPRYKVAKRGQDVALRCDPISGHVSLFWYQQALGQGPEFLTYFQNEAQLDKSGLPSDRFFAERPEGSVSTLKIQRTQQEDSAVYLCASSLASGGLDTGELFFGEGSRLTVL.

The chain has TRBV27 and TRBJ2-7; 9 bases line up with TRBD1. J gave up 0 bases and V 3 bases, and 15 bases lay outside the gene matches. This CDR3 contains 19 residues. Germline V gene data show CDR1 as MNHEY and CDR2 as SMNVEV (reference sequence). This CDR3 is CASSFRGQGQSGTSYEQYF. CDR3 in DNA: TGTGCCAGCAGTTTTAGGGGACAGGGTCAAAGTGGGACCTCCTACGAGCAGTACTTC.

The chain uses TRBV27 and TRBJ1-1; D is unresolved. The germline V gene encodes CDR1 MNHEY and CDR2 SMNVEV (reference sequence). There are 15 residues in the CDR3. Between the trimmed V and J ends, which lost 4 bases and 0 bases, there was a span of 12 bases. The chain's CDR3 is CASSYSVVMNTEAFF. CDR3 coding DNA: TGTGCCAGCAGTTACTCGGTAGTCATGAACACTGAAGCTTTCTTT.

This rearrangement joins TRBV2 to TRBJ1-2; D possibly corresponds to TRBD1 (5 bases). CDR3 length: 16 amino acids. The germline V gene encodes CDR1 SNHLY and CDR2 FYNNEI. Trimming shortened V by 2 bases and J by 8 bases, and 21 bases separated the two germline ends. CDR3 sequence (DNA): TGTGCCAGCAGTGAAAGGCGGGAGGGGACCCGTTACGGCTACACCTTC. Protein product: CASSERREGTRYGYTF.

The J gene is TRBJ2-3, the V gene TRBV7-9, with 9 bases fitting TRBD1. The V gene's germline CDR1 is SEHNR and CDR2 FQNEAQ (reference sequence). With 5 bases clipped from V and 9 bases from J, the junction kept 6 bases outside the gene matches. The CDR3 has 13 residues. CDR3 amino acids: CASSLGQGKTQYF. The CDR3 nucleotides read TGTGCCAGCAGCCTGGGACAGGGTAAAACGCAGTATTTT. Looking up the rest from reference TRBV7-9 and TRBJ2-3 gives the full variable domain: DTGVSQNPRHKITKRGQNVTFRCDPISEHNRLYWYRQTLGQGPEFLTYFQNEAQLEKSRLLSDRFSAERPKGSFSTLEIQRTEQGDSAMYLCASSLGQGKTQYFGPGTRLTVL.

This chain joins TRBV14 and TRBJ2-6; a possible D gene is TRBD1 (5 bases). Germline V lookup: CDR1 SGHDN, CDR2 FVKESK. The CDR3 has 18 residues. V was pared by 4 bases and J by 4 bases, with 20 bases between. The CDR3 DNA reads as TGTGCCAGCAGCCCGACCTTGGCAGGGCTAGGGGGGGCCAACGTCCTGACTTTC. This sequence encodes CASSPTLAGLGGANVLTF.

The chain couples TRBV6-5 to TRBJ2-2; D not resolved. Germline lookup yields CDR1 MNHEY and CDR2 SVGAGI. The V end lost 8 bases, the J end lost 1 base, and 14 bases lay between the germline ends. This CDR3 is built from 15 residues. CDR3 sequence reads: CASGVDTLNTGELFF. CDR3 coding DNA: TGTGCCAGCGGTGTCGACACCTTGAACACCGGGGAGCTGTTTTTT.

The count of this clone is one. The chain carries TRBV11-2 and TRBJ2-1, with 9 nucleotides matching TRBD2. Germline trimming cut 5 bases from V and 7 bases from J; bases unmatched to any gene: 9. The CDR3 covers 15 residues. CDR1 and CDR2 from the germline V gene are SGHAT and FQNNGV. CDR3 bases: TGTGCCAGCAGCCTGTGGGCTAGCGGGATTAATGAGCAGTTCTTC. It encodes CASSLWASGINEQFF.

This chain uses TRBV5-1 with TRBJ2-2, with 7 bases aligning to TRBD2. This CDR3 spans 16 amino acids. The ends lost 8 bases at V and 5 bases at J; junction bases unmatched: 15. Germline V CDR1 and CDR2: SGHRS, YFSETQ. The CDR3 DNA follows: TGCGCCAGTTCTCGGGCTAGCGGACGTAGAACCGGGGAGCTGTTTTTT. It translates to CASSRASGRRTGELFF.